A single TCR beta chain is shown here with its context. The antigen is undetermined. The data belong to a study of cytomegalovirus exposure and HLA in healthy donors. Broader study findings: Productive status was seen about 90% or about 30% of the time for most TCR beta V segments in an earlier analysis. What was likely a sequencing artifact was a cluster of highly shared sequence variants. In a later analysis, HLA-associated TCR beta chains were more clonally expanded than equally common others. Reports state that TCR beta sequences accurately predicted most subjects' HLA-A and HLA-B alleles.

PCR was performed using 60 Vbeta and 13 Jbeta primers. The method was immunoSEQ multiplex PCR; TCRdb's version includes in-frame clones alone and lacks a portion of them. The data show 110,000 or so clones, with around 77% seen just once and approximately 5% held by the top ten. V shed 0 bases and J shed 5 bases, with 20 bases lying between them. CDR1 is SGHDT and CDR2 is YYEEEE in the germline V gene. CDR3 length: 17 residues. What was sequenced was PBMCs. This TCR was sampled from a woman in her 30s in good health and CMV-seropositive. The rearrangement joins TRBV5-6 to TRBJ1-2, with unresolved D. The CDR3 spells CASSLANFGRLKYGYTF. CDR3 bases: TGTGCCAGCAGCTTGGCCAATTTCGGGAGACTGAAATATGGCTACACCTTC. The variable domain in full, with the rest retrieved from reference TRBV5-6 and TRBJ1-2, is DAGVTQSPTHLIKTRGQQVTLRCSPKSGHDTVSWYQQALGQGPQFIFQYYEEEERQRGNFPDRFSGHQFPNYSSELNVNALLLGDSALYLCASSLANFGRLKYGYTFGSGTRLTVV.